This TCR beta chain was sequenced during a study of T cells in Graves' hyperthyroidism and ophthalmopathy. Study-wide context: Peripheral blood sampling occurred at initial diagnosis, before any treatment. Study conclusions and caveats: Most thyroid clonotypes expanded above 0.001 were also detected in blood. Prediction of ophthalmopathy progression came a median around 6.5 months pre-onset.

This clonotype was recorded many times. Its antigen is unknown. From RNA transcripts, TCR beta CDR3 regions were amplified. Carried out on the TCR CDR3, a first-round RT-PCR used the HTBI primer set. TCRdb passed the multiplex PCR reads through MiXCR, listing each CDR3 protein once. Here the sample spans about 640,000 distinct CDR3 sequences, under 25% being singletons. V lost 5 bases to trimming and J lost 4 bases; unmatched junction nucleotides: 4. The CDR3 runs to 13 residues. The V gene's germline CDR1 is GTSNPN and CDR2 SVGIG (reference sequence). The clonotype comes from a man aged 25 to 40 with Graves' ophthalmopathy. Sequencing used blood. V usage is TRBV30 and J usage is TRBJ1-5; TRBD1 matches at 8 bases. CDR3: CAWGRQGNQPQHF. Here the CDR3 DNA reads TGTGCCTGGGGTAGACAGGGGAATCAGCCCCAGCATTTT.